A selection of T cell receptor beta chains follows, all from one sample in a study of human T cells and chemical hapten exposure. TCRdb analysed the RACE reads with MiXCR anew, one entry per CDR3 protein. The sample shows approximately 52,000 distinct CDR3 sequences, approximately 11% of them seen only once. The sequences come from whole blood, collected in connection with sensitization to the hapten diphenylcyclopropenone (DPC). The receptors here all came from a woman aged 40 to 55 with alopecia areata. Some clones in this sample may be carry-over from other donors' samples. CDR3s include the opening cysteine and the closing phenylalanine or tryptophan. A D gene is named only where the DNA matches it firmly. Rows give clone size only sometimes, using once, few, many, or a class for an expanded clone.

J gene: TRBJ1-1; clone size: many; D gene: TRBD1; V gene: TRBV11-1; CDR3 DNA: TGTGCCAGCAGCAGAAGGACAGGCCCGAACACTGAAGCTTTCTTT; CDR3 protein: CASSRRTGPNTEAFF
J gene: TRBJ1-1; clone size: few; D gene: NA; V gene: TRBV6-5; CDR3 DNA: TGTGCCAGCAGTTTGGGGGCTCGGACACCGGAAGCTTTCTTT; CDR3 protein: CASSLGARTPEAFF
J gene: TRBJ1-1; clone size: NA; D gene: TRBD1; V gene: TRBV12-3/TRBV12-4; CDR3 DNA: TGTGCCAGCAGTACCCGGGACAGGGGGAACACTGAAGCTTTCTTT; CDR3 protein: CASSTRDRGNTEAFF
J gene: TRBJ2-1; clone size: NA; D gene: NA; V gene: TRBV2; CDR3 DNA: TGTGCCAGCAGTGGGGGGGAATCCGCTAATGAGCAGTTCTTC; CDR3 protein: CASSGGESANEQFF
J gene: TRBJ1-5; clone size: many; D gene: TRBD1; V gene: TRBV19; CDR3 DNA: TGTGCCAGTAGTGCGGGACAGGGGTATCAGCCCCAGCATTTT; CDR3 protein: CASSAGQGYQPQHF
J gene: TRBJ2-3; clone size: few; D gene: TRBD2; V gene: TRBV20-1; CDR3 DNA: TGCAGTGCTAGAGATTTTAGCGGGGGTAGCACAGATACGCAGTATTTT; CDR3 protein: CSARDFSGGSTDTQYF
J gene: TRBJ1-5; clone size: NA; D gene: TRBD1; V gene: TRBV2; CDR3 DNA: TGTGCCAGCAGTCAGGACAGGGAGATACAGCCCCAGCATTTT; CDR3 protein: CASSQDREIQPQHF
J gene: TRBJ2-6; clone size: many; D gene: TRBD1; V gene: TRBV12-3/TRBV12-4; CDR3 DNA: TGTGCCAGCAGTTTCGGGACAGAGAGCTCTGGGGCCAACGTCCTGACTTTC; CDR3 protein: CASSFGTESSGANVLTF
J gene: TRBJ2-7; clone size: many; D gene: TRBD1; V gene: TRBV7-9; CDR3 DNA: TGTGCCAGCAGCCTGGGGACAGGCGCCTACGAGCAGTACTTC; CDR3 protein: CASSLGTGAYEQYF
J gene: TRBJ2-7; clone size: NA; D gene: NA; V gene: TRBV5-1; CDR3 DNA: TGCGCCAGCAGCTCGGATTTGGACGAGCAGTACTTC; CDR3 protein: CASSSDLDEQYF